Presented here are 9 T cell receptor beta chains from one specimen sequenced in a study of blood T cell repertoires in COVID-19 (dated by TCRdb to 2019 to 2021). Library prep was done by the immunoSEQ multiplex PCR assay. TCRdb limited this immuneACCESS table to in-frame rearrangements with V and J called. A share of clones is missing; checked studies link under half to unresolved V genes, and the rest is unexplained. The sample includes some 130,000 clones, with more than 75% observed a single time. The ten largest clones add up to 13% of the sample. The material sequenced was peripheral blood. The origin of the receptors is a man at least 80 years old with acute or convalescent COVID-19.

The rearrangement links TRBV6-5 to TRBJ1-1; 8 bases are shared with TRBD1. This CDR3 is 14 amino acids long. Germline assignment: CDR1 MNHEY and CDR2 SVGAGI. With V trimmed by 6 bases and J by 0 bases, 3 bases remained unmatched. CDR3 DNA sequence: TGTGCCAGCAGCCGACAGGGGATGAACACTGAAGCTTTCTTT. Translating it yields CASSRQGMNTEAFF.

The CDR3 nucleotides are TGTGCCAGCAGTTATCCATCGGGGGGGCCGACAGATACGCAGTATTTT. Amino acids: CASSYPSGGPTDTQYF. This chain links TRBV6-2 or TRBV6-3 with TRBJ2-3; 8 bases fit TRBD2. Trimming at V came to 3 bases and at J to 3 bases, leaving 8 bases not matched to a gene. From germline, CDR1 is MNHEY and CDR2 SVGEGT. CDR3 length equals 16 residues.

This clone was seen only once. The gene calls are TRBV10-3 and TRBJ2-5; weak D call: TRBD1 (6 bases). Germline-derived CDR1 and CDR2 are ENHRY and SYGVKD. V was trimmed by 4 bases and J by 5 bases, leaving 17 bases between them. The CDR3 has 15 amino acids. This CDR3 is CAISGGGQEVETQYF. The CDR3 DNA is TGTGCCATCAGTGGTGGGGGCCAAGAGGTGGAGACCCAGTACTTC.

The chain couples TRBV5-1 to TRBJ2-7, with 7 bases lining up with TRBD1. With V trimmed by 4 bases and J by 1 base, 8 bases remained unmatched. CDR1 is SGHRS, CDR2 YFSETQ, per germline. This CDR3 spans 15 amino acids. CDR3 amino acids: CASSRGQTGSYEQYF. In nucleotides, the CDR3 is TGCGCCAGCAGCAGGGGGCAAACAGGGTCCTACGAGCAGTACTTC.

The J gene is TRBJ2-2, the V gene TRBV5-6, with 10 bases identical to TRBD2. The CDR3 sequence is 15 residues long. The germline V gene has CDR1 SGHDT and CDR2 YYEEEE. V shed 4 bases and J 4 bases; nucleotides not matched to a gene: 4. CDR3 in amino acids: CASSIVAGGTGELFF. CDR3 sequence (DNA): TGTGCCAGCAGCATAGTAGCGGGGGGCACCGGGGAGCTGTTTTTT.

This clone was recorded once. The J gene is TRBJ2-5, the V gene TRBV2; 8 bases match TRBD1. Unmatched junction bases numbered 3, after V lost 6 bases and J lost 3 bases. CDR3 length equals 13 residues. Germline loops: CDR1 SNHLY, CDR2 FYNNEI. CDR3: CASSTDREETQYF. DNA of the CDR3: TGTGCCAGCAGCACGGACAGGGAAGAGACCCAGTACTTC.

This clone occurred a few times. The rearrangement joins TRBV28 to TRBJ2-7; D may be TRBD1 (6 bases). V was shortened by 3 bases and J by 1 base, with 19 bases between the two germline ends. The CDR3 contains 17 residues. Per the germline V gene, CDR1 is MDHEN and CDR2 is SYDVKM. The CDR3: CASSFPKTGFRSYEQYF. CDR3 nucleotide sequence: TGTGCCAGCAGTTTCCCGAAAACAGGGTTCAGGTCCTACGAGCAGTACTTC. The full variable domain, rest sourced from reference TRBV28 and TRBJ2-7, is DVKVTQSSRYLVKRTGEKVFLECVQDMDHENMFWYRQDPGLGLRLIYFSYDVKMKEKGDIPEGYSVSREKKERFSLILESASTNQTSMYLCASSFPKTGFRSYEQYFGPGTRLTVT.

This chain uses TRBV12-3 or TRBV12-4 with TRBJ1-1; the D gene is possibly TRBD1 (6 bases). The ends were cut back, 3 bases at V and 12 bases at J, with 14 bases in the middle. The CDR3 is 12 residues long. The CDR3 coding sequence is TGTGCCAGCAGTTTTGGAATCGGGGGGCCTTTCTTT. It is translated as CASSFGIGGPFF.

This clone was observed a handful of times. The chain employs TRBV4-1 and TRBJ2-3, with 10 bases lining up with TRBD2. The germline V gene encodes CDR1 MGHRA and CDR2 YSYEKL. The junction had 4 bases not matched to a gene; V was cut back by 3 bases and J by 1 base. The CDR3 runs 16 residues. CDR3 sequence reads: CASSQPTSGRTDTQYF. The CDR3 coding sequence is TGCGCCAGCAGCCAGCCGACTAGCGGGCGCACAGATACGCAGTATTTT.